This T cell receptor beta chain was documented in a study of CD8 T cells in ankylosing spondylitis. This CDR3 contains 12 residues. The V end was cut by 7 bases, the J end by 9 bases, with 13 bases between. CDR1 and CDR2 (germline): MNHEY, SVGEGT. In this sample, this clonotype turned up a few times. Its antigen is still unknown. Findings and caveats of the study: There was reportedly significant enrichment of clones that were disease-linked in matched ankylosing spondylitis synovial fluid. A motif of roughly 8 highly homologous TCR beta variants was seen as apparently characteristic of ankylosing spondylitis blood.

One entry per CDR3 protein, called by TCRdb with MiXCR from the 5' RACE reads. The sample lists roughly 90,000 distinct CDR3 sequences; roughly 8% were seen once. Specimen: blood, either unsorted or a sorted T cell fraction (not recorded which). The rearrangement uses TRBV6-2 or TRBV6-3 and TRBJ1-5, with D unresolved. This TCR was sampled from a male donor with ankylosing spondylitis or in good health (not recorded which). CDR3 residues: CASTEGRAPQHF. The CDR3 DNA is TGTGCCAGCACCGAGGGCCGCGCGCCCCAGCATTTT.